The clone carrying this TCR beta chain showed up many times. Its antigen remains unidentified. The sample is drawn from a study of T cell repertoires in cytomegalovirus infection. Study in general: Matching HLA type, along with CMV infection, was indicated by public TCR beta signatures. Overall study findings and caveats: Dominating the ex vivo response were TCR beta clonotypes that were CMV-specific and HLA-C-restricted. Summed public TCR beta family frequency identified CMV carriers bearing the relevant HLA.

TCRdb fed the reads into MiXCR, producing one record per CDR3 protein. Of around 140,000 distinct CDR3 sequences in the sample, about 6% were seen once. CDR1 is SGHTA and CDR2 is FQGNSA in the germline V gene. The CDR3 extends over 19 amino acids. V was cut by 5 bases and J by 1 base, with 24 bases left in between. This rearrangement joins TRBV7-2 to TRBJ1-3; D gene ambiguous. The clonotype comes from a human donor in good health (CMV status not recorded). Some clones in this sample may be carry-over from other donors' samples. The sequenced sample consisted of PBMCs. The CDR3 bases are TGTGCCAGCAGCCCCCGGGCCCGACTGTGGCGAGAATCTGGAAACACCATATATTTT. Protein: CASSPRARLWRESGNTIYF.